Listed below are T cell receptor beta chains from one sample, sequenced in a study of cytomegalovirus exposure and HLA in healthy donors. Here immunoSEQ multiplex PCR was the method, and the copy in TCRdb shows in-frame clones only, minus some. Of fewer than 110,000 clones in the sample, around 69% were seen once. Sequences were obtained from PBMCs. These receptors all come from a man aged 18 to 30 in good health and CMV-seronegative. The CDR3 runs from the conserved cysteine through the conserved F or W. Fields, in order: CDR3 length, clone size, D gene, J gene, V gene, CDR3 protein, CDR3 DNA. The D gene is left open where the match is weak. The size entry is marked missing in some rows and otherwise reads once, few, many or a size class.

len: 12; abundance: -; d_gene: -; j_gene: TRBJ1-2; v_gene: TRBV29-1; CDR3aa: CSVGQREHGYTF; CDR3nt: TGCAGCGTTGGCCAGAGGGAACATGGCTACACCTTC
len: 18; abundance: -; d_gene: TRBD1; j_gene: TRBJ1-2; v_gene: TRBV10-3; CDR3aa: CAISRGTATVGGDYGYTF; CDR3nt: TGTGCCATCAGCAGAGGGACAGCAACGGTGGGGGGCGACTATGGCTACACCTTC
len: 15; abundance: -; d_gene: TRBD2; j_gene: TRBJ2-3; v_gene: TRBV7-6; CDR3aa: CASRTASGGPDTQYF; CDR3nt: TGTGCCAGCAGAACAGCGAGCGGGGGGCCAGATACGCAGTATTTT
len: 12; abundance: -; d_gene: -; j_gene: TRBJ1-5; v_gene: TRBV19; CDR3aa: CASSIGQPPQHF; CDR3nt: TGTGCCAGTAGTATTGGACAGCCACCCCAGCATTTT
len: 15; abundance: -; d_gene: TRBD1; j_gene: TRBJ2-2; v_gene: TRBV6-1; CDR3aa: CASSLTGTGSGELFF; CDR3nt: TGTGCCAGCAGTCTCACCGGGACAGGGAGCGGGGAGCTGTTTTTT
len: 15; abundance: -; d_gene: -; j_gene: TRBJ2-5; v_gene: TRBV25-1; CDR3aa: CASSESSSAWETQYF; CDR3nt: TGTGCCAGCAGTGAATCTAGTAGTGCGTGGGAGACCCAGTACTTC
len: 15; abundance: -; d_gene: -; j_gene: TRBJ1-2; v_gene: TRBV5-1; CDR3aa: CASSLGTSTSYGYTF; CDR3nt: TGCGCCAGCAGCTTGGGGACTTCGACGTCGTATGGCTACACCTTC
len: 15; abundance: few; d_gene: -; j_gene: TRBJ2-7; v_gene: TRBV10-1; CDR3aa: CASSESETAPYEQYF; CDR3nt: TGCGCCAGCAGTGAGAGCGAGACAGCCCCCTACGAGCAGTACTTC
len: 18; abundance: once; d_gene: -; j_gene: TRBJ2-6; v_gene: TRBV5-4; CDR3aa: CASSLNSRGAGGANVLTF; CDR3nt: TGTGCCAGCAGCTTGAATTCCAGGGGGGCGGGAGGGGCCAACGTCCTGACTTTC
len: 14; abundance: -; d_gene: -; j_gene: TRBJ2-1; v_gene: TRBV27; CDR3aa: CASSGVSSYNEQFF; CDR3nt: TGTGCCAGCTCAGGGGTCAGCTCCTACAATGAGCAGTTCTTC
len: 16; abundance: -; d_gene: -; j_gene: TRBJ1-5; v_gene: TRBV19; CDR3aa: CASSPSGGFSNQPQHF; CDR3nt: TGTGCCAGTAGCCCATCGGGGGGCTTTAGCAATCAGCCCCAGCATTTT
len: 13; abundance: -; d_gene: -; j_gene: TRBJ1-1; v_gene: TRBV6-6; CDR3aa: CASSYLGDTEAFF; CDR3nt: TGTGCCAGCAGTTATTTAGGGGACACTGAAGCTTTCTTT
len: 13; abundance: -; d_gene: TRBD1; j_gene: TRBJ2-7; v_gene: TRBV25-1; CDR3aa: CASRNRGSYEQYF; CDR3nt: TGTGCCAGCAGGAACAGGGGATCCTACGAGCAGTACTTC
len: 13; abundance: once; d_gene: TRBD2; j_gene: TRBJ2-2; v_gene: TRBV19; CDR3aa: CASMTSLTRELFF; CDR3nt: TGTGCCAGTATGACTAGCCTAACCCGGGAGCTGTTTTTT
len: 12; abundance: -; d_gene: -; j_gene: TRBJ1-2; v_gene: TRBV6-1; CDR3aa: CAGVDRNYGYTF; CDR3nt: TGTGCCGGGGTTGACAGAAACTATGGCTACACCTTC
len: 14; abundance: -; d_gene: -; j_gene: TRBJ1-1; v_gene: TRBV29-1; CDR3aa: CSAAAGIRYTEAFF; CDR3nt: TGCAGCGCCGCCGCGGGGATAAGGTACACTGAAGCTTTCTTT
len: 13; abundance: -; d_gene: -; j_gene: TRBJ2-1; v_gene: TRBV19; CDR3aa: CASSTLRGNEQFF; CDR3nt: TGTGCCAGTAGTACCTTACGGGGCAATGAGCAGTTCTTC
len: 17; abundance: few; d_gene: TRBD1; j_gene: TRBJ1-1; v_gene: TRBV7-9; CDR3aa: CASSLTGGTLMNTEAFF; CDR3nt: TGTGCCAGCAGCCTCACAGGGGGGACTCTTATGAACACTGAAGCTTTCTTT
len: 17; abundance: -; d_gene: -; j_gene: TRBJ2-7; v_gene: TRBV5-4; CDR3aa: CASSLAGAGGLGYEQYF; CDR3nt: TGTGCCAGCAGCTTGGCGGGCGCAGGGGGGTTGGGTTACGAGCAGTACTTC
len: 17; abundance: -; d_gene: TRBD1; j_gene: TRBJ1-5; v_gene: TRBV19; CDR3aa: CASSVRGTGRSNQPQHF; CDR3nt: TGTGCCAGTAGTGTCCGAGGGACAGGGAGGAGCAATCAGCCCCAGCATTTT
len: 15; abundance: -; d_gene: -; j_gene: TRBJ1-5; v_gene: TRBV4-1; CDR3aa: CASSQDLDSLLPQHF; CDR3nt: TGCGCCAGCAGCCAAGATCTGGACAGCCTTTTGCCCCAGCATTTT
len: 17; abundance: -; d_gene: TRBD1; j_gene: TRBJ1-6; v_gene: TRBV6-1; CDR3aa: CASSEATGQGYNSPLHF; CDR3nt: TGTGCCAGCAGTGAAGCAACAGGACAGGGATATAATTCACCCCTCCACTTT
len: 17; abundance: -; d_gene: TRBD1; j_gene: TRBJ2-1; v_gene: TRBV7-9; CDR3aa: CASSPRATGGGYNEQFF; CDR3nt: TGTGCCAGCAGCCCCCGCGCGACAGGGGGCGGGTACAATGAGCAGTTCTTC
len: 14; abundance: once; d_gene: -; j_gene: TRBJ2-1; v_gene: TRBV29-1; CDR3aa: CSARDRQSVNEQFF; CDR3nt: TGCAGCGCTAGAGACAGGCAATCTGTCAATGAGCAGTTCTTC
len: 16; abundance: -; d_gene: TRBD1; j_gene: TRBJ1-2; v_gene: TRBV25-1; CDR3aa: CASSESGTGPNYGYTF; CDR3nt: TGTGCCAGCAGTGAGTCCGGGACAGGTCCTAACTATGGCTACACCTTC
len: 16; abundance: -; d_gene: TRBD1; j_gene: TRBJ1-4; v_gene: TRBV5-1; CDR3aa: CASSLQSGQGNEKLFF; CDR3nt: TGCGCCAGCAGCCTTCAGTCGGGACAGGGGAATGAAAAACTGTTTTTT
len: 14; abundance: -; d_gene: TRBD1; j_gene: TRBJ1-4; v_gene: TRBV2; CDR3aa: CASSGDRGGEKLFF; CDR3nt: TGTGCCAGCAGTGGCGACAGGGGTGGGGAAAAACTGTTTTTT
len: 16; abundance: few; d_gene: TRBD1; j_gene: TRBJ1-3; v_gene: TRBV5-6; CDR3aa: CASSPFPGQPGNTIYF; CDR3nt: TGTGCCAGCAGCCCTTTCCCGGGACAGCCTGGAAACACCATATATTTT
len: 14; abundance: few; d_gene: -; j_gene: TRBJ2-7; v_gene: TRBV5-4; CDR3aa: CASSGLGGGYEQYF; CDR3nt: TGTGCCAGCAGCGGCCTTGGGGGAGGCTACGAGCAGTACTTC
len: 13; abundance: -; d_gene: -; j_gene: TRBJ2-3; v_gene: TRBV29-1; CDR3aa: CSVDSGVADTQYF; CDR3nt: TGCAGCGTTGACTCAGGGGTCGCAGATACGCAGTATTTT
len: 16; abundance: -; d_gene: -; j_gene: TRBJ1-1; v_gene: TRBV11-2; CDR3aa: CASSSLKGLREQVAFF; CDR3nt: TGTGCCAGCAGCTCCTTAAAAGGCCTCCGGGAGCAGGTGGCTTTCTTT
len: 13; abundance: -; d_gene: -; j_gene: TRBJ1-2; v_gene: TRBV27; CDR3aa: CASSFQGTYGYTF; CDR3nt: TGTGCCAGCAGTTTCCAGGGGACCTATGGCTACACCTTC
len: 15; abundance: few; d_gene: TRBD2; j_gene: TRBJ2-3; v_gene: TRBV6-1; CDR3aa: CASSDSSGGADTQYF; CDR3nt: TGTGCCAGCAGTGATTCTAGCGGGGGGGCAGATACGCAGTATTTT
len: 15; abundance: -; d_gene: TRBD1; j_gene: TRBJ1-6; v_gene: TRBV6-5; CDR3aa: CASSTPQGANSPLHF; CDR3nt: TGTGCCAGCAGCACCCCCCAGGGGGCAAATTCACCCCTCCACTTT
len: 15; abundance: -; d_gene: TRBD2; j_gene: TRBJ2-7; v_gene: TRBV14; CDR3aa: CASSQAAGGGNEQYF; CDR3nt: TGTGCCAGCAGCCAAGCGGCGGGCGGGGGGAACGAGCAGTACTTC
len: 17; abundance: few; d_gene: TRBD1; j_gene: TRBJ1-5; v_gene: TRBV28; CDR3aa: CASSLLLGTGPAQPQHF; CDR3nt: TGTGCCAGCAGTTTACTTCTAGGGACAGGGCCGGCCCAGCCCCAGCATTTT